This TCR beta chain was found in a study of spatial heterogeneity in lung cancer. Study-wide points: At resection, ubiquitous expanded tumor TCRs appeared in blood more than at follow-up.

TCR cDNA molecules each carried a unique molecular identifier. TCRdb itself ran the 5' RACE reads through MiXCR, one entry per CDR3 protein. The data contain about 52,000 distinct CDR3 sequences, less than 9.5% of them singletons. This clonotype occurred many times. Its cognate antigen is unknown. Time point reported: blood at routine non-recurrence follow-up after resection. Material for sequencing was whole RNA from tumor, nontumor lung or frozen PBMC, left unsorted. This TCR was recovered from a female donor with early-stage non-small cell lung cancer. The sequencing here drew on PBMCs, taken at follow-up.

As DNA, the CDR3 is TGTGCCAGCACCGGACAGGGTCTTACTGAAGCTTTCTTT. This translates into CASTGQGLTEAFF. The chain links TRBV2 to TRBJ1-1; 8 bases line up with TRBD1. Germline V lookup: CDR1 SNHLY, CDR2 FYNNEI. Trimming cost V 7 bases and J 5 bases; bases outside gene matches: 6. The CDR3 length is 13 residues.